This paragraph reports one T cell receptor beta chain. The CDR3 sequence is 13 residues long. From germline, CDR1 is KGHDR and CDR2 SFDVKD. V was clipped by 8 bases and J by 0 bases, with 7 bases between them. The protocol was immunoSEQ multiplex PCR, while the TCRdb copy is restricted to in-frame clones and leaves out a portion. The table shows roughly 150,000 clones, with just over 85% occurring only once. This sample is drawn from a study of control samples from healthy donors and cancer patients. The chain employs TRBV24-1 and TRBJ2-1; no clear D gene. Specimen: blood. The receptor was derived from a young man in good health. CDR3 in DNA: TGTGCCACCATAGGCAGCTCCTACAATGAGCAGTTCTTC. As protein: CATIGSSYNEQFF.